The rows below give T cell receptor beta chains drawn from one sample of a study of radiotherapy plus CTLA-4 blockade in lung cancer. Repertoires were generated with immunoSEQ multiplex PCR, while TCRdb's copy carries only in-frame clones and drops some. The sample contains about 93,000 clones, about 86% of which appear only once. The material sequenced was peripheral blood, taken from a patient treated with radiotherapy plus ipilimumab. The source of these receptors is a human donor with non-small cell lung cancer that progressed on radiotherapy plus ipilimumab. Both conserved end residues are part of each CDR3. Fields, in order: V gene, D gene, J gene, clone size, CDR3 protein, CDR3 DNA. The D gene is left open where the match is weak. The size entry is marked missing in some rows and otherwise reads once, few, many or a size class.

>TRBV25-1|TRBD1|TRBJ2-7|once
CASSAGTDTYEQYF
TGTGCCAGCAGTGCGGGGACAGACACCTACGAGCAGTACTTC
>TRBV12-2|NA|TRBJ2-7|NA
CASRKLNRFVGETYEQYF
TGTGCAAGTCGCAAGCTTAATAGGTTTGTGGGAGAGACCTACGAGCAGTACTTC
>TRBV30|NA|TRBJ2-4|NA
CAWSDRGGGSWYF
TGTGCCTGGAGTGATCGAGGGGGTGGGAGTTGGTACTTC
>TRBV11-2|TRBD2|TRBJ2-7|NA
CASSPRGGRNEQYF
TGTGCCAGCAGCCCCCGGGGGGGCAGGAACGAGCAGTACTTC
>TRBV7-8|NA|TRBJ2-5|NA
CASSPSGTVETQYF
TGTGCCAGCAGCCCCTCAGGGACGGTGGAGACCCAGTACTTC
>TRBV5-4|NA|TRBJ2-6|NA
CASSLPSRPSGANVLTF
TGTGCCAGCAGCTTGCCCAGCCGACCCTCTGGGGCCAACGTCCTGACTTTC
>TRBV11-3|TRBD1|TRBJ2-7|NA
CASSLAAGTVAYEQYF
TGTGCCAGCAGCTTAGCGGCCGGGACAGTAGCCTACGAGCAGTACTTC
>TRBV7-8|TRBD2|TRBJ2-1|NA
CASSLASLAGGGSYNEQFF
TGTGCCAGCAGCTTAGCTTCGCTAGCGGGAGGGGGCTCCTACAATGAGCAGTTCTTC
>TRBV6-1|NA|TRBJ2-1|NA
CASSLKANEQFF
TGTGCCAGCAGTCTAAAAGCCAATGAGCAGTTCTTC
>TRBV9|NA|TRBJ2-5|NA
CASSVGGSPFGTQYF
TGTGCCAGCAGCGTAGGCGGCAGCCCGTTTGGGACCCAGTACTTC
>TRBV4-1|TRBD2|TRBJ2-3|NA
CASSQDGTGGSTDTQYF
TGCGCCAGCAGCCAAGATGGAACGGGGGGGAGCACAGATACGCAGTATTTT
>TRBV18|NA|TRBJ2-7|few
CASSPPGHAYEQYF
TGTGCCAGCTCACCCCCAGGGCATGCCTACGAGCAGTACTTC
>TRBV9|NA|TRBJ2-1|NA
CASSVGQPYNEQFF
TGTGCCAGCAGCGTAGGGCAGCCCTACAATGAGCAGTTCTTC
>TRBV30|TRBD2|TRBJ2-7|NA
CAWTRPRTSGVYEQYF
TGTGCCTGGACCCGCCCTCGGACTAGCGGAGTCTACGAGCAGTACTTC
>TRBV5-1|TRBD2|TRBJ2-5|NA
CASSFGAGGETQYF
TGCGCCAGCAGCTTCGGTGCGGGAGGAGAGACCCAGTACTTC
>TRBV19|NA|TRBJ2-3|NA
CASSSVGRTDTQYF
TGTGCCAGTAGTAGTGTCGGTCGCACAGATACGCAGTATTTT
>TRBV6-5|NA|TRBJ2-1|NA
CATSPGQVIDEQFF
TGTGCCACCTCCCCGGGCCAAGTAATTGATGAGCAGTTCTTC
>TRBV7-9|NA|TRBJ2-7|NA
CASSLGSGLTYEQYF
TGTGCCAGCAGCTTAGGGTCGGGGTTAACCTACGAGCAGTACTTC
>TRBV11-1|NA|TRBJ2-1|few
CASSLMGRDNEQFF
TGTGCCAGCAGCTTAATGGGACGGGACAATGAGCAGTTCTTC
>TRBV7-6|TRBD2|TRBJ2-6|NA
CASSGLAGANVLTF
TGTGCCAGCAGCGGACTAGCTGGGGCCAACGTCCTGACTTTC